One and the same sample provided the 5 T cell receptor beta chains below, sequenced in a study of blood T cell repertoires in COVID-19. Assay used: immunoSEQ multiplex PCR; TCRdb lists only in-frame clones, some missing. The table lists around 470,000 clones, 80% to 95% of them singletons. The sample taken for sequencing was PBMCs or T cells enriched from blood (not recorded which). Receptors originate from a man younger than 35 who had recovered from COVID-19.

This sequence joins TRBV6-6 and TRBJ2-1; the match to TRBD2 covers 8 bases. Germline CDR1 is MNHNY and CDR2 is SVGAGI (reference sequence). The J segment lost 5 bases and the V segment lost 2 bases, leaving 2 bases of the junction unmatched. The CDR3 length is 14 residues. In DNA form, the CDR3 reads TGTGCCAGCAGTTACGGACTAGCCAACAATGAGCAGTTCTTC. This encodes CASSYGLANNEQFF.

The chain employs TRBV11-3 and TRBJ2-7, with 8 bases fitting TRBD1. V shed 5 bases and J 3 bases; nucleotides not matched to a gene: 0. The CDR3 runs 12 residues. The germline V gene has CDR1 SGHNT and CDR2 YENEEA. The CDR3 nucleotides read TGTGCCAGCAGCGGACAGGGCTACGAGCAGTACTTC. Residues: CASSGQGYEQYF.

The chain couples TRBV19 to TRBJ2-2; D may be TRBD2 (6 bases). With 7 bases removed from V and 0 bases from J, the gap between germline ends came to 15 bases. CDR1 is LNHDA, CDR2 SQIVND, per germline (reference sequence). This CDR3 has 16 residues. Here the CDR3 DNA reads TGTGCCAGTACCCCGGTCGGGACTCCGAACACCGGGGAGCTGTTTTTT. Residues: CASTPVGTPNTGELFF.

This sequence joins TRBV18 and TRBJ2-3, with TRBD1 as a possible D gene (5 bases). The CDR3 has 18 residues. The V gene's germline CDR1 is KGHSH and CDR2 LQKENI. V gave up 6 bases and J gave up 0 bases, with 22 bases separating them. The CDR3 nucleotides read TGTGCCAGCTCTACCACAGGATCCGCGGAAACTAGCACAGATACGCAGTATTTT. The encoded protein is CASSTTGSAETSTDTQYF.

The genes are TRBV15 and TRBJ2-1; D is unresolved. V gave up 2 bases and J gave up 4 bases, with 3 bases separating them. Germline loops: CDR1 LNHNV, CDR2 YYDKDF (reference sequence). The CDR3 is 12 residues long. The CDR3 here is CATSRTYNEQFF. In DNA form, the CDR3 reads TGTGCCACCAGCAGAACTTACAATGAGCAGTTCTTC.